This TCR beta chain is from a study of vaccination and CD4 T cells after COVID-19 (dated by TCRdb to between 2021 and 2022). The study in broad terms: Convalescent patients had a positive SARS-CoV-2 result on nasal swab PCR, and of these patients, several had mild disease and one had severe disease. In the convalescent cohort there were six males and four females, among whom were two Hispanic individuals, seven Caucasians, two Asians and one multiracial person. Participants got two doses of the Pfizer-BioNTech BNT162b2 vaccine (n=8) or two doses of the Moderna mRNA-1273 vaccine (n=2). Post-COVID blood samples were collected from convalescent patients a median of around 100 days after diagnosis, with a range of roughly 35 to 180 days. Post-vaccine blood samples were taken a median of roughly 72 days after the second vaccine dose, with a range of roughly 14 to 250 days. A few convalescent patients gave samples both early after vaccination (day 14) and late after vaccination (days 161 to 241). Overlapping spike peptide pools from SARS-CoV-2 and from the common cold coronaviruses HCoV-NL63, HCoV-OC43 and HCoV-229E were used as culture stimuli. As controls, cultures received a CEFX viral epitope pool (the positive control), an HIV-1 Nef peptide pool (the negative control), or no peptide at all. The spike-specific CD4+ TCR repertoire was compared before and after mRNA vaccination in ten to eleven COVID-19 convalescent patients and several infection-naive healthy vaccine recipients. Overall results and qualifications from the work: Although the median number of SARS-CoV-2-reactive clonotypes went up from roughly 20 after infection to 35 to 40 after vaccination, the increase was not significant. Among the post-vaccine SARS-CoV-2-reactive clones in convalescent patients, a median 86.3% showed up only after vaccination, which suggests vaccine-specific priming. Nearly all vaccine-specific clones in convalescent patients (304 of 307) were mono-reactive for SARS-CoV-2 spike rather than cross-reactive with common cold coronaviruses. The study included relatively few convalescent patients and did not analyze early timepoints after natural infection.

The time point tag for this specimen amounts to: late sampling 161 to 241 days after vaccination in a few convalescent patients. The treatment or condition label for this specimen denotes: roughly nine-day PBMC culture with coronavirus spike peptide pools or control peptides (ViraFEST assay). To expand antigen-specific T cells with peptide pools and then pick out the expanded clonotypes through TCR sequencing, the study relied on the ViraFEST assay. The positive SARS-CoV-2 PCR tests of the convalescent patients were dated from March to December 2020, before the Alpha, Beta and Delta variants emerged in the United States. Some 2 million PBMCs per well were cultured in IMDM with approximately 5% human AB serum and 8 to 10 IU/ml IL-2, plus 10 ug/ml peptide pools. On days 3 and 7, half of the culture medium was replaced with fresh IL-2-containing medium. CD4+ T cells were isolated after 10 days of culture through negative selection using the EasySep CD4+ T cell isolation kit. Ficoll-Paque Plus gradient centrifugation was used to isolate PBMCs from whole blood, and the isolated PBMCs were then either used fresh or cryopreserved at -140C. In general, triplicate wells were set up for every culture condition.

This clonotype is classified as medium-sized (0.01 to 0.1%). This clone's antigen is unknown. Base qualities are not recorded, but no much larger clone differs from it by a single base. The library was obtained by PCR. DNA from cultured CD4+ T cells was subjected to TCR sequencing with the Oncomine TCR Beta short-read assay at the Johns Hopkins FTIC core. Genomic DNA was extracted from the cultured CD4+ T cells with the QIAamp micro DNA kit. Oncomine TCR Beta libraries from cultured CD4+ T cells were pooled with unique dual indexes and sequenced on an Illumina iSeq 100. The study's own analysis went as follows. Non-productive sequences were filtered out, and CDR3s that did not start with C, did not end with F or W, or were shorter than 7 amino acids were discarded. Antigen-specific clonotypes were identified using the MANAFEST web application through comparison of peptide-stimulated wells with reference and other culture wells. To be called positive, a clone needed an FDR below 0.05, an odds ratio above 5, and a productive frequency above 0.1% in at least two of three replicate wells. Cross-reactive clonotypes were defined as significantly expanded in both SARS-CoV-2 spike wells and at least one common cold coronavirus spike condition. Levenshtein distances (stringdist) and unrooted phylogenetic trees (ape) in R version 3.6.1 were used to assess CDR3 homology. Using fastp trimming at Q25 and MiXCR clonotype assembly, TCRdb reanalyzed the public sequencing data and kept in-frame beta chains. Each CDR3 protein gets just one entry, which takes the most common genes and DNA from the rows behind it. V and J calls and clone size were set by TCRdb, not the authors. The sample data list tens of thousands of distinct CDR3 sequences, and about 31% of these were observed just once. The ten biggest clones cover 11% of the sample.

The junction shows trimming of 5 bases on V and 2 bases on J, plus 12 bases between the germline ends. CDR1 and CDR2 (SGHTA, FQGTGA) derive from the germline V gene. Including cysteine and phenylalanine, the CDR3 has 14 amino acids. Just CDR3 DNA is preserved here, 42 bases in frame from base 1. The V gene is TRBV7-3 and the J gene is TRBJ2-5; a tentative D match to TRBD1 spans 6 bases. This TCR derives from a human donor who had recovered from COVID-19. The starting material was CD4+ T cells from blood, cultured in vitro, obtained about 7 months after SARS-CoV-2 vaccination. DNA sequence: TGTGCCAGCAGCCCCACAGGGCTGCAAGAGACCCAGTACTTC. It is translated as CASSPTGLQETQYF. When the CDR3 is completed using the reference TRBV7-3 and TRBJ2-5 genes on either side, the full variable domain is GAGVSQTPSNKVTEKGKYVELRCDPISGHTALYWYRQSLGQGPEFLIYFQGTGAADDSGLPNDRFFAVRPEGSVSTLKIQRTERGDSAVYLCASSPTGLQETQYFGPGTRLLVL.